This T cell receptor (beta chain) comes out of a study of shared clonotypes between healthy human individuals (dated by TCRdb to 2020 to 2021). Concerning the study at large: A few men and a couple of women, aged 18 to 49 years, made up the cohort. For each donor, three plates each were used for CD4 naive and CD4 memory, two plates were used for CD8 naive, and one plate was used for CD8 memory. Between about 0.8 and 9 billion PBMCs per donor were obtained by leukapheresis. To increase sequencing depth and limit assay-specific biases, TCR repertoire library preparation and sequencing were carried out by different laboratories using diverse techniques. To estimate repertoire size and how much clonotypes are shared between individuals, the study performed deep sequencing of blood TCR repertoires from roughly five healthy adults.

Using the deep immunoSEQ assay, multiplex PCR amplified TCR CDR3 regions from genomic DNA. Extracted genomic DNA from each cell subset was distributed evenly across all wells of several immunoSEQ 96-well plates, and each plate was treated as a replicate. Each replicate PCR for sorted subsets received approximately 220 ng genomic DNA, equal to roughly 33,000 T cell genomes. Purified libraries were quantified with a Qubit 3.0 fluorometer, sized on a Bioanalyzer 2100, and re-quantified with the KAPA Library Quantification kit. Each immunoSEQ 96-well plate was sequenced on its own single-read 150-cycle Illumina NextSeq 550 flow cell. The paper's data handling went like this. Because the immunoSEQ output held only junctional sequences and lacked quality scores, the filtering could not match the filtering applied to full-length reads. Sequences were annotated with PyIR, a Python wrapper for IgBLAST v1.9, using IMGT germline references to assign V/J genes and CDR3. Any read was removed if the V/J assignment was weak (E-value above 1e-6), the CDR3 was missing, or the read contained stop codons, out-of-frame junctions, or ambiguous translated residues. A V3J clonotype was defined by an identical inferred V gene, J gene, and CDR3 amino acid sequence. To compute the percentage overlap between repertoires, the number of shared unique clonotypes was divided by the size of the smaller repertoire. RTK rarefaction, the Chao1 estimator, and Recon v2.1 estimates of unobserved clonotypes were used to assess repertoire richness. Generation probabilities for all TCRbeta clonotypes obtained by the gDNA method from a handful of donors were computed using OLGA. The immuneACCESS repertoire file appears here via TCRdb, limited to in-frame rearrangements. These files lack a portion of the clones; in checked studies, under half of the deficit traces to unresolved V genes, and the cause of the others is not known. V, J and clone size are those of that table, while D and trimming were read from the DNA. This sample holds some 2 million clones; less than 95% were observed only once. Of the sample, more than 0.95% falls within the top ten clones.

V lost 6 bases and J lost 8 bases; the stretch between them is 13 bases long. The CDR3 covers 13 residues, taking in both the cysteine and the phenylalanine. Only CDR3 DNA is held: 39 bases, read in frame from base 1. CDR1 MNHNY and CDR2 SVGAGI were looked up in the germline V gene (reference sequence). CD8 naive samples were CD45RO-negative cells positively selected for CCR7, giving a CD45RA+CCR7+ population that excluded TemRA cells. The donors were healthy, HIV-negative adults who had no recently reported acute infections or vaccinations. Every donor was a Caucasian adult residing in Nashville, Tennessee, USA. After blood collection by leukapheresis, PBMCs were isolated using Ficoll-Histopaque density gradient centrifugation and then cryopreserved in the vapor phase of liquid nitrogen. Analytical flow cytometry was used to check the purity and quantity of each magnetically sorted T cell population. From each sorted fraction, genomic DNA was isolated and quantified by UV absorbance on a Nanodrop 2000c.

The study at large found these results: About 5% of naive CD4, 3% to 3.5% of naive CD8, 2.3% of memory CD4, and less than 0.45% of memory CD8 clonotypes were shared across several donors. Based on pairwise subsampling, the degree of clonotype sharing among donors was expected to be affected by sequencing depth. Higher generation probabilities were observed for clonotypes shared by all four sorted-subset donors than for non-shared clonotypes. Only blood was sampled, and tissue TCR repertoires likely differ from those in blood. Even with the large sequencing depth, rarefaction of the sorted-subset datasets indicated that sequencing was incomplete. Naive subsets generally had larger estimated clonotype richness than memory subsets. The genetic and exposure-history diversity represented was limited by the small number of donors.

Of note for this clone: It lacks a known antigen. Per-nucleotide qualities are absent, and no much larger clonotype sits a single base away.

The clonotype was recovered from a man aged 18 to 35 in good health. Sequenced: naive CD8+ T cells sorted from blood. This sample's cell subset or site label indicates: CD45RA+CCR7+. The V and J genes are TRBV6-6 and TRBJ2-2, with the D gene uncertain. The sequence in DNA is TGTGCCAGCAGGAGTCCCCCCGCGGGGGAGCTGTTTTTT. Translated, it gives CASRSPPAGELFF.